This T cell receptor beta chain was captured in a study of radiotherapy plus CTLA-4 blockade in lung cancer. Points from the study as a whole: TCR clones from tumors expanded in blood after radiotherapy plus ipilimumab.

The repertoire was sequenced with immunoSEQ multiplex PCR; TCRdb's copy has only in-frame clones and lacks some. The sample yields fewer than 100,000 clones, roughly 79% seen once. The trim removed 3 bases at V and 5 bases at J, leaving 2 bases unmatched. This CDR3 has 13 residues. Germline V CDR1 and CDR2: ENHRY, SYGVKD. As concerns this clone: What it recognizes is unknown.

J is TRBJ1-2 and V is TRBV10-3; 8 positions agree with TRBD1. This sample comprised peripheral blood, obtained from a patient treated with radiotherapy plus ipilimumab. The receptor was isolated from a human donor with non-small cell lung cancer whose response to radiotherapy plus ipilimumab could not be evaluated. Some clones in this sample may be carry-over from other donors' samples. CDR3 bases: TGTGCCATCAGTGAAGGACAGGGTTATGGCTACACCTTC. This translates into CAISEGQGYGYTF.